This T cell receptor (beta chain) was documented in a study of CD8 T cells in Susac syndrome. Broader study findings: As the study acknowledged, the number of individuals who were part of its TCR sequencing and HLA analysis was relatively small.

As regards this clonotype: The antigen is undetermined.

Matched for age and sex, the controls were healthy donors. RNA amounts of about 0.45 to 1 ug underwent reverse transcription with random hexamers. An immunoSEQ multiplex PCR generated amplified TCR beta CDR3 products spanning 54 Vbeta and 13 Jbeta. A single record per CDR3 protein comes from TCRdb applying MiXCR to the immunoSEQ multiplex PCR reads. The table has approximately 110,000 distinct CDR3 sequences, around 94% seen once. This CDR3 has 14 residues. Per the germline V gene, CDR1 is MNHEY and CDR2 is SVGEGT. The V segment lost 6 bases and the J segment 9 bases; nucleotides outside the gene matches: 8.

The TCR comes from a human donor in good health. The material sequenced was CD4+ T cells from PBMCs. The rearrangement joins TRBV6-2 or TRBV6-3 to TRBJ2-1; TRBD2 matches at 10 bases. This chain's CDR3 is CASSRAGGLGEQFF. The CDR3 bases are TGTGCCAGCAGCCGAGCGGGAGGGCTCGGTGAGCAGTTCTTC.